These 18 T cell receptor beta chains originate from one sample sequenced in a study of T-cell memory formation after mild COVID-19. MiXCR, applied by TCRdb to the 5' RACE reads, yields one record per CDR3 protein. The sample gives approximately 560,000 distinct CDR3 sequences, roughly a sixth of which show up once; roughly 7.7% is in the top ten. Sequenced material: PBMCs or a T cell subset sorted from them (not recorded which). These receptors all stem from an adult woman who had mild COVID-19 (a few samples of this study predate the infection). Cell type and time point are not known.

This clonotype has ten or more counts. The CDR3 here is CASSLGLGEQYF. In nucleotides, the CDR3 is TGTGCCAGCAGCTTAGGTCTCGGCGAGCAGTACTTC. The rearrangement uses TRBV7-2 and TRBJ2-7; D gene ambiguous. Germline V lookup: CDR1 SGHTA, CDR2 FQGNSA. The CDR3 consists of 12 residues. V shed 1 base and J shed 6 bases, with 7 bases lying between them.

CDR3 amino acids: CASSQELPQELGPGEQYF. The CDR3 DNA reads TGTGCCAGCAGCCAAGAGTTACCGCAGGAGCTCGGACCGGGTGAGCAGTACTTC. The rearrangement links TRBV4-2 to TRBJ2-7; no clear D. Per the germline V gene, CDR1 is LGHNA and CDR2 is YNFKEQ. There are 18 residues in the CDR3. The V gene lost 0 bases and the J gene lost 7 bases, with 25 bases spanning the gap.

The V gene is TRBV5-1, the J gene TRBJ1-1; TRBD1 might be the D (6 bases). Trimming left V 4 bases short and J 5 bases short, with 15 bases between. The CDR3 length is 14 residues. Germline loops: CDR1 SGHRS, CDR2 YFSETQ. In DNA, the CDR3 is TGCGCCAGCAGCCCGACGGGGCAGGGGACTGAAGCTTTCTTT. As protein: CASSPTGQGTEAFF. The complete variable domain, with remaining parts taken from reference TRBV5-1 and TRBJ1-1, reads KAGVTQTPRYLIKTRGQQVTLSCSPISGHRSVSWYQQTPGQGLQFLFEYFSETQRNKGNFPGRFSGRQFSNSRSEMNVSTLELGDSALYLCASSPTGQGTEAFFGQGTRLTVV.

This clonotype appeared a few times. V is TRBV7-9 and J is TRBJ2-2; TRBD2 matches at 9 bases. Germline CDR1 is SEHNR and CDR2 is FQNEAQ (reference sequence). This CDR3 is built from 16 residues. V was pared by 5 bases and J by 3 bases, with 7 bases of the junction left unmatched. CDR3 sequence reads: CASSVPGLAHTGELFF. The CDR3 DNA reads as TGTGCCAGCAGCGTTCCGGGACTAGCCCACACCGGGGAGCTGTTTTTT. The whole variable domain, filled in from reference TRBV7-9 and TRBJ2-2, reads DTGVSQNPRHKITKRGQNVTFRCDPISEHNRLYWYRQTLGQGPEFLTYFQNEAQLEKSRLLSDRFSAERPKGSFSTLEIQRTEQGDSAMYLCASSVPGLAHTGELFFGEGSRLTVL.

This clonotype was seen only a few times. The chain employs TRBV19 and TRBJ1-2, with 7 nucleotides matching TRBD1. Trimming at V came to 5 bases and at J to 2 bases, leaving 8 bases not matched to a gene. The germline V gene encodes CDR1 LNHDA and CDR2 SQIVND (reference sequence). The CDR3 consists of 15 residues. CDR3 nucleotides: TGTGCCAGTAGTGTGGCAGGGGGTACGAACTATGGCTACACCTTC. It encodes CASSVAGGTNYGYTF.

This sequence joins TRBV5-5 and TRBJ2-6; D might be TRBD1 or TRBD2, each matching 5 bases. Deletions cut 2 bases from V and 4 bases from J, with 16 bases between. CDR1 SGHKS and CDR2 YYEKEE come from the germline V gene (reference sequence). This CDR3 is built from 17 residues. DNA for the CDR3: TGTGCCAGCAGCTTCTGGGACGGGACCGGGGGGGCCAACGTCCTGACTTTC. Residues: CASSFWDGTGGANVLTF.

The chain couples TRBV7-6 to TRBJ2-1, with 8 bases lining up with TRBD2. The J segment lost 6 bases and the V segment lost 8 bases, leaving 15 bases of the junction unmatched. This CDR3 comprises 16 residues. Per germline, CDR1 SGHVS and CDR2 FNYEAQ. The chain's CDR3 is CASGRLAGSSGNEQFF. As DNA, the CDR3 is TGTGCCAGCGGACGGCTAGCGGGTTCCTCCGGCAATGAGCAGTTCTTC.

This clonotype was seen a handful of times. The chain links TRBV30 to TRBJ2-7, with 12 bases lining up with TRBD1. Trimming removed 2 bases from V and 6 bases from J; junction bases left unmatched: 5. The V gene's germline CDR1 is GTSNPN and CDR2 SVGIG (reference sequence). CDR3 length: 14 amino acids. The CDR3 loop is CAWSPGQGAREQYF. The CDR3 DNA follows: TGTGCCTGGAGTCCGGGACAGGGGGCTCGCGAGCAGTACTTC. Full variable domain (outside the CDR3, taken from reference TRBV30 and TRBJ2-7): SQTIHQWPATLVQPVGSPLSLECTVEGTSNPNLYWYRQAAGRGLQLLFYSVGIGQISSEVPQNLSASRPQDRQFILSSKKLLLSDSGFYLCAWSPGQGAREQYFGPGTRLTVT.

This clonotype was seen a few times. V gene TRBV12-3 or TRBV12-4 combines with J gene TRBJ1-3; D might be TRBD1 (6 bases). Trimming took off 5 bases at V and 4 bases at J, with 9 bases between the two ends. This CDR3 comprises 13 residues. Written as DNA, the CDR3 is TGTGCCAGCAGTCGAGGGACAGGAAACACCATATATTTT. Encoded protein: CASSRGTGNTIYF.

The chain employs TRBV4-2 and TRBJ2-7; 9 bases fit TRBD1. CDR3 length: 15 residues. CDR1 LGHNA and CDR2 YNFKEQ come from the germline V gene. J gave up 3 bases and V 3 bases, and 6 bases lay outside the gene matches. The CDR3 sequence is CASSQGQGPNYEQYF. The CDR3 DNA is TGTGCCAGCAGCCAGGGACAGGGCCCCAACTACGAGCAGTACTTC.

The gene calls are TRBV5-5 and TRBJ1-4; 7 bases fit TRBD1. V was pared by 1 base and J by 8 bases, with 8 bases of the junction left unmatched. There are 15 residues in the CDR3. Germline assignment: CDR1 SGHKS and CDR2 YYEKEE (reference sequence). The CDR3 protein is CASSLSVIGGEKLFF. CDR3 coding DNA: TGTGCCAGCAGCTTGTCCGTTATAGGGGGCGAAAAACTGTTTTTT.

A few counts support this clonotype. The chain recombines TRBV6-5 with TRBJ2-3; 7 bases map to TRBD2. Germline CDR1 reads MNHEY; CDR2 reads SVGAGI. With 0 bases clipped from V and 2 bases from J, the junction kept 5 bases outside the gene matches. The CDR3 is 16 residues long. The CDR3 DNA reads as TGTGCCAGCAGTTACTCGAGCGGGGCTCCCACAGATACGCAGTATTTT. Encoded protein: CASSYSSGAPTDTQYF.

This CDR3 is CASSRGTSGQETQYF. Here the CDR3 DNA reads TGTGCCAGTAGTCGCGGGACTAGCGGACAAGAGACCCAGTACTTC. The chain links TRBV19 to TRBJ2-5; 11 nucleotides agree with TRBD2. This CDR3 is 15 amino acids long. Per the germline V gene, CDR1 is LNHDA and CDR2 is SQIVND (reference sequence). V was pared by 5 bases and J by 2 bases, with 4 bases of the junction left unmatched. Full variable domain (rest looked up from reference TRBV19 and TRBJ2-5): DGGITQSPKYLFRKEGQNVTLSCEQNLNHDAMYWYRQDPGQGLRLIYYSQIVNDFQKGDIAEGYSVSREKKESFPLTVTSAQKNPTAFYLCASSRGTSGQETQYFGPGTRLLVL.

The gene calls are TRBV7-2 and TRBJ2-7; 7 bases are a match to TRBD2. This CDR3 comprises 14 residues. The trim removed 6 bases at V and 0 bases at J, leaving 5 bases unmatched. In germline, CDR1 is SGHTA, CDR2 FQGNSA. CDR3 DNA sequence: TGTGCCAGCAGTGTACTAGCGCACTCCTACGAGCAGTACTTC. This sequence encodes CASSVLAHSYEQYF.

This clonotype was observed a few times. The CDR3 region has the DNA TGTGCCAGCTCACCACCGGCTAGTCGCCCCTACGAGCAGTACTTC. It specifies CASSPPASRPYEQYF. V and J are TRBV18 and TRBJ2-7, with D hard to call. There are 15 residues in the CDR3. V was trimmed by 0 bases and J by 2 bases, leaving 11 bases between them. Germline CDR1 is KGHSH and CDR2 is LQKENI.

This clonotype was recorded only once. The genes are TRBV5-1 and TRBJ2-2; D possibly corresponds to TRBD2 (6 bases). The germline V and J ends were trimmed by 4 bases and 6 bases, with 19 bases remaining between them. This CDR3 contains 16 residues. Germline loops: CDR1 SGHRS, CDR2 YFSETQ. CDR3 DNA sequence: TGCGCCAGCAGCCCTTCGGCGGGGCAGTCCGCCGGGGAGCTGTTTTTT. As protein: CASSPSAGQSAGELFF.

The chain joins TRBV12-3 or TRBV12-4 to TRBJ2-7; tentatively, D is TRBD1 or TRBD2 (5 bases each). This CDR3 spans 14 amino acids. Trimming shortened V by 6 bases and J by 1 base, and 13 bases separated the two germline ends. CDR3 protein: CASSYSGTSYEQYF. DNA for the CDR3: TGTGCCAGCAGCTACTCAGGGACGTCCTACGAGCAGTACTTC.

This chain links TRBV6-1 with TRBJ2-3, with D unclear. Germline CDR1 and CDR2: MNHNS and SASEGT. Trimming pared 7 bases from V and 4 bases from J, leaving 6 bases between. The CDR3 extends over 11 amino acids. CDR3 DNA: TGTGCCAGCAATCTAGCAGATACGCAGTATTTT. This gives the protein CASNLADTQYF.